A single sample is the source of the 23 T cell receptor beta chains below, sequenced in a study of control samples from healthy donors and cancer patients. Profiled with immunoSEQ multiplex PCR; TCRdb holds only in-frame clones, not every one. The data contain 95,000 to 110,000 clones, 75% to 90% of them singletons. The sequenced sample consisted of PBMCs. Source of these receptors: a man in his sixties with lung cancer.

The chain links TRBV5-1 to TRBJ1-1, with 10 bases aligning to TRBD1. V lost 4 bases and J lost 4; bases outside the gene matches: 13. The CDR3 is 17 residues long. CDR1 and CDR2 (germline): SGHRS, YFSETQ. CDR3 residues: CASSPSGGQGPGTEAFF. The CDR3 coding sequence is TGCGCCAGCAGCCCCTCAGGGGGACAGGGGCCGGGCACTGAAGCTTTCTTT.

This chain links TRBV2 with TRBJ2-1; the D call may be TRBD1 or TRBD2 (5 bases each). This CDR3 has 13 residues. Between the trimmed V and J ends, which lost 3 bases and 6 bases, there was a span of 9 bases. The germline V gene has CDR1 SNHLY and CDR2 FYNNEI. CDR3 in amino acids: CASSEGPFNEQFF. CDR3 in DNA: TGTGCCAGCAGTGAGGGACCGTTCAATGAGCAGTTCTTC.

The CDR3 DNA follows: TGTGCCAGCAGCGCCGGCGGGAACACTGAAGCTTTCTTT. Translation: CASSAGGNTEAFF. The rearrangement links TRBV5-6 to TRBJ1-1; D unresolved. The length of the CDR3 is 13 residues. Germline V gives CDR1 SGHDT, CDR2 YYEEEE. V was clipped by 4 bases and J by 1 base, with 8 bases between them.

The rearrangement links TRBV6-5 to TRBJ2-7, with TRBD1 matching over 9 bases. The CDR3 runs to 15 residues. Trimming took 5 bases from V and 3 from J; bases not matched to a gene: 8. Germline V gene sequence: CDR1 MNHEY, CDR2 SVGAGI. The CDR3 nucleotides are TGTGCCAGCAGTCCCTCGACAGGGGGTTTCTACGAGCAGTACTTC. Its translation: CASSPSTGGFYEQYF.

This clone was counted between two and nine times. The gene calls are TRBV6-5 and TRBJ2-3; 7 bases are shared with TRBD2. CDR1 MNHEY and CDR2 SVGAGI come from the germline V gene. The CDR3 is made up of 14 amino acids. J lost 3 bases, V lost 7 bases, and 7 bases had no gene match. The CDR3 DNA sequence: TGTGCCAGCATGATCCCCGGGGGGACAGATACGCAGTATTTT. Protein: CASMIPGGTDTQYF.

This clone was detected ten times or more. This sequence joins TRBV4-2 and TRBJ1-2; D perhaps matches TRBD1 (5 bases). Looked up from germline, CDR1 is LGHNA and CDR2 is YNFKEQ. The V end was cut by 3 bases, the J end by 4 bases, with 12 bases between. The length of the CDR3 is 14 residues. The DNA for the CDR3 is TGTGCCAGCAGCCAGCAGGGTGCTGGCTATGGCTACACCTTC. Amino acid sequence: CASSQQGAGYGYTF.

The chain links TRBV5-1 to TRBJ2-1; D is ambiguous. CDR1 and CDR2 from the germline V gene are SGHRS and YFSETQ. This CDR3 contains 15 residues. V was shortened by 2 bases and J by 2 bases, with 11 bases between the two germline ends. CDR3 region: CASSFGSWTYNEQFF. DNA for the CDR3: TGCGCCAGCAGCTTCGGGTCGTGGACCTACAATGAGCAGTTCTTC.

V usage is TRBV5-5 and J usage is TRBJ1-2; tentatively, D is TRBD1 (5 bases). There are 13 residues in the CDR3. Trimming pared 3 bases from V and 0 bases from J, leaving 6 bases between. Germline CDR1 SGHKS, CDR2 YYEKEE (reference sequence). CDR3 DNA sequence: TGTGCCAGCAGCTCGACAGCTAACTATGGCTACACCTTC. Its protein is CASSSTANYGYTF.

This chain connects TRBV5-6 to TRBJ1-2; TRBD1 matches at 7 bases. This CDR3 has 19 amino acids. With V trimmed by 4 bases and J by 1 base, 19 bases remained unmatched. In germline, CDR1 is SGHDT, CDR2 YYEEEE. The CDR3, as DNA: TGTGCCAGCAGCAATAGGAAGAGGGGACAGCAAGCCTATAACTATGGCTACACCTTC. Translation: CASSNRKRGQQAYNYGYTF.

This chain joins TRBV29-1 and TRBJ2-1, with a tentative D call TRBD2 (5 bases). CDR1 is SQVTM and CDR2 is ANQGSEA in the germline V gene. The CDR3 extends over 12 amino acids. The V and J ends lost 2 bases and 8 bases respectively, with 10 bases between them. The CDR3 loop is CSVEIWRDEQFF. The CDR3 region has the DNA TGCAGCGTTGAAATTTGGCGGGATGAGCAGTTCTTC.

V and J are TRBV19 and TRBJ2-4; D could derive from TRBD1 or TRBD2 (5 bases each). V gave up 1 base and J gave up 0 bases, with 16 bases separating them. The CDR3 length is 18 residues. Germline V gene data show CDR1 as LNHDA and CDR2 as SQIVND (reference sequence). CDR3 coding DNA: TGTGCCAGTAGTATAGGAGGGGCAGGGCCAATAGCCAAAAACATTCAGTACTTC. Translated: CASSIGGAGPIAKNIQYF.

This clone has a handful of counts. V and J are TRBV14 and TRBJ1-6; D is possibly TRBD1 (5 bases). The germline CDR1 and CDR2 sequences are SGHDN and FVKESK. Trimming took off 1 base at V and 7 bases at J, with 11 bases between the two ends. The CDR3 has 15 amino acids. CDR3 DNA: TGTGCCAGCAGCCAAGCGGTGGGGGAGAATTCACCCCTCCACTTT. As protein: CASSQAVGENSPLHF.

The chain carries TRBV5-5 and TRBJ2-3; 12 bases match TRBD1. Trimming at V came to 3 bases and at J to 2 bases, leaving 4 bases not matched to a gene. Germline-derived CDR1 and CDR2 are SGHKS and YYEKEE (reference sequence). This CDR3 contains 16 residues. CDR3 in amino acids: CASSSGTGGDTDTQYF. CDR3 sequence (DNA): TGTGCCAGCAGCTCCGGGACAGGGGGCGACACAGATACGCAGTATTTT.

The chain is built from TRBV7-3 and TRBJ2-2, with 7 bases fitting TRBD2. This CDR3 has 15 residues. Looked up from germline, CDR1 is SGHTA and CDR2 is FQGTGA. With V trimmed by 3 bases and J by 5 bases, 6 bases remained unmatched. CDR3 sequence: CASSFAGADTGELFF. CDR3 DNA: TGTGCCAGCAGCTTCGCGGGAGCCGATACCGGGGAGCTGTTTTTT.

The chain carries TRBV7-3 and TRBJ1-2, with a tentative D call TRBD1 (6 bases). V was trimmed by 5 bases and J by 8 bases, leaving 24 bases between them. This CDR3 has 16 residues. The V gene's germline CDR1 is SGHTA and CDR2 FQGTGA. The CDR3 sequence: CASSPGGALGNRGYTF. As DNA, the CDR3 is TGTGCCAGCAGCCCCGGGGGGGCTCTAGGAAATCGGGGCTACACCTTC.

The chain joins TRBV4-1 to TRBJ2-5, with 9 bases aligning to TRBD1. The junction had 4 bases not matched to a gene; V was cut back by 1 base and J by 4 bases. Per germline, CDR1 MGHRA and CDR2 YSYEKL. The length of the CDR3 is 15 residues. CDR3 DNA sequence: TGCGCCAGCAGCCAAGTCAGGACAGGGGTAGAGACCCAGTACTTC. Amino acid sequence: CASSQVRTGVETQYF.

J is TRBJ1-6 and V is TRBV5-6; D is uncertain. This CDR3 has 14 amino acids. Germline V gene sequence: CDR1 SGHDT, CDR2 YYEEEE. Trimming took off 0 bases at V and 5 bases at J, with 6 bases between the two ends. The CDR3 protein is CASSLGQDNSPLHF. CDR3 bases: TGTGCCAGCAGCTTGGGGCAGGATAATTCACCCCTCCACTTT.

The rearrangement joins TRBV7-9 to TRBJ2-5; TRBD1 aligns across 7 bases. Germline V gives CDR1 SEHNR, CDR2 FQNEAQ (reference sequence). V shed 5 bases, J shed 0 bases, and the junction held 9 bases outside the gene matches. This CDR3 is built from 16 residues. This CDR3 reads CASSASGTVYQETQYF. The CDR3, as DNA: TGTGCCAGCAGCGCATCCGGGACAGTGTACCAAGAGACCCAGTACTTC.

The J gene is TRBJ1-3, the V gene TRBV30; D is undetermined. Trimming cost V 0 bases and J 4 bases, with 10 bases left between them. CDR3 length equals 14 residues. Per the germline V gene, CDR1 is GTSNPN and CDR2 is SVGIG (reference sequence). The CDR3 DNA follows: TGTGCCTGGAGTGTGCAGGTTAGAGGAAACACCATATATTTT. Its translation is CAWSVQVRGNTIYF.

This clone was detected only once. This chain uses TRBV5-4 with TRBJ2-7, with 8 bases that match TRBD2. CDR1 SGHNT and CDR2 YYREEE come from the germline V gene (reference sequence). Losses at the gene ends were 0 bases for V and 1 base for J; bases not matched to a gene: 6. The CDR3 is 16 amino acids. CDR3 nucleotides: TGTGCCAGCAGCTTGGCCGGGGGGGGCTTATCCTACGAGCAGTACTTC. This sequence encodes CASSLAGGGLSYEQYF.

This clone was counted a single time. The rearrangement joins TRBV5-1 to TRBJ2-7; D might be TRBD1 or TRBD2, each matching 5 bases. Trimming took 6 bases from V and 1 from J, leaving 14 bases between them. Germline-derived CDR1 and CDR2 are SGHRS and YFSETQ. The CDR3 is made up of 14 amino acids. In nucleotides, the CDR3 is TGCGCCAGCAAGTTGGGGGTCTCATCCTACGAGCAGTACGTC. This codes for CASKLGVSSYEQYV.

The chain joins TRBV4-1 to TRBJ1-2; 8 nucleotides align to TRBD1. This CDR3 spans 15 amino acids. V shed 0 bases and J 0 bases; nucleotides not matched to a gene: 0. Germline CDR1 is MGHRA and CDR2 is YSYEKL. This CDR3 reads CASSQEQGANYGYTF. The DNA for the CDR3 is TGCGCCAGCAGCCAAGAACAGGGGGCTAACTATGGCTACACCTTC.

This clone was recorded once. The genes are TRBV5-1 and TRBJ2-2; D may be TRBD2 (5 bases). The V end was cut by 1 base, the J end by 0 bases, with 7 bases between. The CDR3 totals 15 residues. The germline CDR1 and CDR2 sequences are SGHRS and YFSETQ. The CDR3 DNA reads as TGCGCCAGCAGCTTGACCGGGACGAACACCGGGGAGCTGTTTTTT. Its translation is CASSLTGTNTGELFF.